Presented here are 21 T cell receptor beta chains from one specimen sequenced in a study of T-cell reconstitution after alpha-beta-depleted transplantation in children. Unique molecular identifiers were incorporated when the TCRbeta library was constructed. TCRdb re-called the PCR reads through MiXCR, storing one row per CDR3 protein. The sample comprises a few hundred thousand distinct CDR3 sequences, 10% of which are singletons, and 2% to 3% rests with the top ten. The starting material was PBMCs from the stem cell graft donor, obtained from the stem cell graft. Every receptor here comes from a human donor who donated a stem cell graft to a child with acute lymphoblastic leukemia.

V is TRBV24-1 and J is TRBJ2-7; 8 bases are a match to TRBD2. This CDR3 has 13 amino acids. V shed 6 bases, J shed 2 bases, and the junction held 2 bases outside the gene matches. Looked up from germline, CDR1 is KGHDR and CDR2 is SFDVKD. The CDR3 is CATSPGGPYEQYF. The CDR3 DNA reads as TGTGCCACCAGTCCGGGAGGGCCCTACGAGCAGTACTTC.

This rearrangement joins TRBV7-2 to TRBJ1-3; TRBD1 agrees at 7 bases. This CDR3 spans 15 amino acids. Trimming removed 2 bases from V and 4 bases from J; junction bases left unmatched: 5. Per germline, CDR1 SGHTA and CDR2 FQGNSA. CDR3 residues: CASSLHRGLGNTIYF. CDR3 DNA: TGTGCCAGCAGCTTACACAGGGGATTGGGAAACACCATATATTTT.

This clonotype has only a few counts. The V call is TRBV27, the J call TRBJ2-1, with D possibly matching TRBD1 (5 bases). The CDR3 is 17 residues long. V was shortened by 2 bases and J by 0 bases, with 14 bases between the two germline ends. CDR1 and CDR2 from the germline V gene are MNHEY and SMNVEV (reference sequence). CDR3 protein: CASSLLEGASSYNEQFF. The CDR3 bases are TGTGCCAGCAGTTTACTTGAAGGGGCGAGCTCCTACAATGAGCAGTTCTTC.

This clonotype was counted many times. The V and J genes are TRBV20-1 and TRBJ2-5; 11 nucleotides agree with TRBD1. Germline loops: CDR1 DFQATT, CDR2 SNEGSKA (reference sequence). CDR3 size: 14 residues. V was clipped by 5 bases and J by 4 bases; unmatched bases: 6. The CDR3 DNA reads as TGCAGTGCTTCCCGGACAGGGGGCGCAGAGACCCAGTACTTC. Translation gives CSASRTGGAETQYF.

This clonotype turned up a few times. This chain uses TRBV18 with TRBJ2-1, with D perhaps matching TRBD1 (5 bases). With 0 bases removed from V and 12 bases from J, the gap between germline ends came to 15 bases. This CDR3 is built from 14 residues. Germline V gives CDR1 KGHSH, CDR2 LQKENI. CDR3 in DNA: TGTGCCAGCTCACCACCTGGGTTCCTGCAGGGGCAGTTCTTC. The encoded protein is CASSPPGFLQGQFF.

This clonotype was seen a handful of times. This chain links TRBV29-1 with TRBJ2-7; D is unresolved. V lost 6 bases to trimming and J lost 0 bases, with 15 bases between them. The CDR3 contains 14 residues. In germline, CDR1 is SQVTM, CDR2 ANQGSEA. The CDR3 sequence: CSVRRTLSSYEQYF. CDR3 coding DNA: TGCAGCGTGCGAAGGACCCTATCCTCCTACGAGCAGTACTTC.

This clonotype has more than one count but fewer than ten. CDR3 DNA sequence: TGTGCCAGCAGCCCTCGACTAGCGGGAGGTTACTACAATGAGCAGTTCTTC. Its translation: CASSPRLAGGYYNEQFF. The rearrangement links TRBV11-2 to TRBJ2-1, with 13 bases matching TRBD2. The CDR3 sequence is 17 residues long. Trimming cost V 5 bases and J 3 bases; bases outside gene matches: 7. Germline V gives CDR1 SGHAT, CDR2 FQNNGV. The complete variable domain, with remaining parts taken from reference TRBV11-2 and TRBJ2-1, reads EAGVAQSPRYKIIEKRQSVAFWCNPISGHATLYWYQQILGQGPKLLIQFQNNGVVDDSQLPKDRFSAERLKGVDSTLKIQPAKLEDSAVYLCASSPRLAGGYYNEQFFGPGTRLTVL.

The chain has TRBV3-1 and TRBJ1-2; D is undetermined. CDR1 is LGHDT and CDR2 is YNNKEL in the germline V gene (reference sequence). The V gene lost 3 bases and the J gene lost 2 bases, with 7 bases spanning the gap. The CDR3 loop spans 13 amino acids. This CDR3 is CASSQQRNYGYTF. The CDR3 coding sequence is TGTGCCAGCAGCCAGCAGAGAAACTATGGCTACACCTTC. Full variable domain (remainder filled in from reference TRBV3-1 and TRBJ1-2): DTAVSQTPKYLVTQMGNDKSIKCEQNLGHDTMYWYKQDSKKFLKIMFSYNNKELIINETVPNRFSPKSPDKAHLNLHINSLELGDSAVYFCASSQQRNYGYTFGSGTRLTVV.

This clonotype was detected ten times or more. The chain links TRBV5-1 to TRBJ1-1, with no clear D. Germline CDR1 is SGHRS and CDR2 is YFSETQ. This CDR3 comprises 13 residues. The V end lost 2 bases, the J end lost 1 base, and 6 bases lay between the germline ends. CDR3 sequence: CASSFGRNTEAFF. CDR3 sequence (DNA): TGCGCCAGCAGCTTCGGGAGGAACACTGAAGCTTTCTTT.

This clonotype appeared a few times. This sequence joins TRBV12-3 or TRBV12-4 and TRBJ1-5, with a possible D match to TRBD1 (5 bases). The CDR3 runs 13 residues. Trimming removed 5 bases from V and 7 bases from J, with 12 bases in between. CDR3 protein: CASSRGVQQPQHF. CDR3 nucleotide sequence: TGTGCCAGCAGTCGGGGGGTCCAGCAGCCCCAGCATTTT.

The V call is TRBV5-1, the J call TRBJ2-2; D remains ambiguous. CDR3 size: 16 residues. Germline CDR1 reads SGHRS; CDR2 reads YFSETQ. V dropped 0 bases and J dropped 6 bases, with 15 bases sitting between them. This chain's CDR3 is CASSLETRRRAGELFF. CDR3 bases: TGCGCCAGCAGCTTGGAAACCAGAAGAAGGGCCGGGGAGCTGTTTTTT.

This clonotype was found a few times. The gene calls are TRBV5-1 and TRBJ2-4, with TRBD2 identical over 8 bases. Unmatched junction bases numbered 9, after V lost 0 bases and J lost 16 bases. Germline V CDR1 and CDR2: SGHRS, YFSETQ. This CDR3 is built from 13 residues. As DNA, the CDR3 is TGCGCCAGCAGCTTGGAATTAGCGGGATCTCCCTACTTC. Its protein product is CASSLELAGSPYF.

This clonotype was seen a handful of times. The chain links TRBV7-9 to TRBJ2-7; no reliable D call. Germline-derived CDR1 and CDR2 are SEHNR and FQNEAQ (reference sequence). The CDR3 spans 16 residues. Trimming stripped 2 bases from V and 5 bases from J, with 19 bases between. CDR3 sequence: CASSLPNLGTFNEQYF. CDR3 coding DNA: TGTGCCAGCAGCTTACCTAATCTAGGAACCTTCAACGAGCAGTACTTC.

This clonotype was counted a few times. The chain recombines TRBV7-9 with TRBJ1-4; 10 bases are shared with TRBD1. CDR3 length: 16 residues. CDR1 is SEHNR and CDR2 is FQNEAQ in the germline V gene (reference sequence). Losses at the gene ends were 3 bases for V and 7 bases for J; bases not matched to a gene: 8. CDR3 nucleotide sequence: TGTGCCAGCAGCTTCGGGGACAGGGGTTATCGTGAAAAACTGTTTTTT. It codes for CASSFGDRGYREKLFF.

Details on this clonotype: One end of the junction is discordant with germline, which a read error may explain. CDR3 nucleotide sequence: TGTGCCAGCAGTTACCGAAGTGAGGGACACCGGATATTC. Protein sequence: CASSYRSEGHRIF. The chain is built from TRBV6-6 and TRBJ1-2; TRBD1 might be the D (6 bases). The germline CDR1 and CDR2 sequences are MNHNY and SVGAGI (reference sequence). This CDR3 comprises 13 residues.

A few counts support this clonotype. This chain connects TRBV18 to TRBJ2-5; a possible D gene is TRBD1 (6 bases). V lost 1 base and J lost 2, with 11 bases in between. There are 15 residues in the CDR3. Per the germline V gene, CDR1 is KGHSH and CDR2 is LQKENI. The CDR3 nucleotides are TGTGCCAGCTCACCACAACAGGGCCTACAAGAGACCCAGTACTTC. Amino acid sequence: CASSPQQGLQETQYF.

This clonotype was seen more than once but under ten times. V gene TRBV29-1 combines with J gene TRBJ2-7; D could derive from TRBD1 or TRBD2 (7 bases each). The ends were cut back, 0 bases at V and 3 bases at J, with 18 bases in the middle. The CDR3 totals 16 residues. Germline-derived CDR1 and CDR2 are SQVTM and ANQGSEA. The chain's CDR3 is CSVEDPDREGGYEQYF. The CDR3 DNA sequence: TGCAGCGTTGAAGATCCTGACAGGGAGGGAGGCTACGAGCAGTACTTC.

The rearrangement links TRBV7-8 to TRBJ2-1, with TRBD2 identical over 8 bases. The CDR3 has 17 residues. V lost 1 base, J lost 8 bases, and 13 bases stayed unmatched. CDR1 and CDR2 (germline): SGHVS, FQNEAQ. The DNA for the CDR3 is TGTGCCAGCAGCTTAGGGGTAGGAGCGGGAGACACTGATGAGCAGTTCTTC. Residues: CASSLGVGAGDTDEQFF.

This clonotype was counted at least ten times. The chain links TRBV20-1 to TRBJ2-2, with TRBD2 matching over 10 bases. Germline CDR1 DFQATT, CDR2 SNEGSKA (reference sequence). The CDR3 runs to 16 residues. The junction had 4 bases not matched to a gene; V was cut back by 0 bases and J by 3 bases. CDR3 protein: CSARDPSGGHTGELFF. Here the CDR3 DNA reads TGCAGTGCTAGAGATCCTAGCGGGGGCCACACCGGGGAGCTGTTTTTT.

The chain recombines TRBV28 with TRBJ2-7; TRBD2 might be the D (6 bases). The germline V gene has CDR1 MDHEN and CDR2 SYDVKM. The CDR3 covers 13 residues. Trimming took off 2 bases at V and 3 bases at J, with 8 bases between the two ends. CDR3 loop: CASSLEEGYEQYF. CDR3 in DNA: TGTGCCAGCAGTTTAGAGGAGGGCTACGAGCAGTACTTC. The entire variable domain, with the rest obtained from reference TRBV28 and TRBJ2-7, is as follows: DVKVTQSSRYLVKRTGEKVFLECVQDMDHENMFWYRQDPGLGLRLIYFSYDVKMKEKGDIPEGYSVSREKKERFSLILESASTNQTSMYLCASSLEEGYEQYFGPGTRLTVT.

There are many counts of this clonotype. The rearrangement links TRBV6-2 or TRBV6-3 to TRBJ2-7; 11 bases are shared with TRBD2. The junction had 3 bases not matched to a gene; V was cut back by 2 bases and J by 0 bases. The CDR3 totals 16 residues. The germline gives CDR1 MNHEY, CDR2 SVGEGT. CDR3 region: CASSYHTSGSSYEQYF. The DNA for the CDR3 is TGTGCCAGCAGTTACCATACTAGCGGGAGCTCCTACGAGCAGTACTTC.